These 9 T cell receptor beta chains originate from one sample sequenced in a study of OX40 agonist ivuxolimab in advanced cancers. Using immunoSEQ multiplex PCR, the repertoire was profiled, and TCRdb retains in-frame clones only, with some absent. This sample yields roughly 20,000 clones, of which about 80% are seen a single time; about 4.1% belongs to the top ten. Sequenced material: CD4+ or CD8+ T cells sorted from blood, taken in a trial of the OX40 agonist ivuxolimab. The source is an adult with an advanced solid tumor such as melanoma, head and neck, liver or kidney cancer.

The gene calls are TRBV28 and TRBJ2-1; possibly TRBD1 for D (5 bases). Looked up from germline, CDR1 is MDHEN and CDR2 is SYDVKM. This CDR3 has 18 residues. Trimming shortened V by 1 base and J by 0 bases, and 16 bases separated the two germline ends. This CDR3 is CASSLSYLGASSYNEQFF. The DNA for the CDR3 is TGTGCCAGCAGTTTATCCTATTTAGGGGCCAGCTCCTACAATGAGCAGTTCTTC.

This chain joins TRBV28 and TRBJ2-7; possible D gene TRBD1, 6 bases. V was cut by 6 bases and J by 0 bases, with 12 bases left in between. CDR1 and CDR2 from the germline V gene are MDHEN and SYDVKM. The CDR3 contains 14 residues. The CDR3: CASRYRTVSYEQYF. The CDR3 coding sequence is TGTGCCAGCAGATACCGGACAGTCTCCTACGAGCAGTACTTC.

This clone occurred once. The V and J genes are TRBV7-9 and TRBJ2-7; the match to TRBD1 covers 8 bases. This CDR3 comprises 12 residues. Germline values: CDR1 SEHNR, CDR2 FQNEAQ (reference sequence). V shed 4 bases and J 8 bases; nucleotides not matched to a gene: 4. In DNA form, the CDR3 reads TGTGCCAGCAGCTCCGGGACAGGAAAGCAGTACTTC. The encoded protein is CASSSGTGKQYF. Drawing the rest from reference TRBV7-9 and TRBJ2-7, the complete variable domain is DTGVSQNPRHKITKRGQNVTFRCDPISEHNRLYWYRQTLGQGPEFLTYFQNEAQLEKSRLLSDRFSAERPKGSFSTLEIQRTEQGDSAMYLCASSSGTGKQYFGPGTRLTVT.

The chain combines TRBV19 with TRBJ1-5; D uncertain. The germline CDR1 and CDR2 sequences are LNHDA and SQIVND (reference sequence). V was pared by 7 bases and J by 8 bases, with 12 bases between. The length of the CDR3 is 12 residues. This CDR3 reads CASTWTGKPQHF. CDR3 nucleotide sequence: TGTGCCAGTACCTGGACGGGAAAGCCCCAGCATTTT.

This clone has just a few counts. The chain recombines TRBV1 with TRBJ2-1; the DNA was not compared with TRBD2, the D call given in the table. TRBV1 represents a pseudogene. The CDR3 is made up of 20 amino acids. The CDR3 loop reads CTSSREWASGRPRSYNEQFF. In DNA, the CDR3 is TGCACCAGCAGCCGGGAGTGGGCTAGCGGGAGACCCCGCTCCTACAATGAGCAGTTCTTC.

The J gene is TRBJ2-2, the V gene TRBV9, with 9 bases aligning to TRBD2. The CDR3 is 18 amino acids. J was trimmed by 5 bases and V by 3 bases; bases with no gene match: 14. Germline-derived CDR1 and CDR2 are SGDLS and YYNGEE. The DNA for the CDR3 is TGTGCCAGCAGCGAGGGGCTAGCGGGAACCGAAGGGACCGGGGAGCTGTTTTTT. Encoded protein: CASSEGLAGTEGTGELFF.

This sequence joins TRBV6-6 and TRBJ1-2; possible D gene TRBD1, 6 bases. This CDR3 spans 15 amino acids. V shed 5 bases and J shed 3 bases, with 16 bases lying between them. Germline V gene data show CDR1 as MNHNY and CDR2 as SVGAGI (reference sequence). The CDR3 spells CASSDLKQGYYGYTF. The CDR3 DNA reads TGTGCCAGCAGTGACTTAAAACAGGGCTACTATGGCTACACCTTC.

About this clone: A read error may account for a junction end that differs from germline. The rearrangement joins TRBV5-1 to TRBJ1-1; weak D call: TRBD1 (6 bases). Germline assignment: CDR1 SGHRS and CDR2 YFSETQ. This CDR3 contains 14 residues. The CDR3 reads CVSSDGQMNTEAFF. The CDR3 region has the DNA TGCGTCAGCAGCGACGGACAGATGAACACTGAAGCTTTCTTT.

The chain joins TRBV6-1 to TRBJ2-5, with a tentative D call TRBD1 (6 bases). There are 13 residues in the CDR3. V gave up 8 bases and J gave up 2 bases, with 12 bases separating them. Germline CDR1 MNHNS, CDR2 SASEGT. CDR3 in DNA: TGTGCCAGCGGTCTGACAGGTCAAGAGACCCAGTACTTC. Its protein is CASGLTGQETQYF.